Here is one TCR beta chain with its context. TCRdb's table, derived via immunoSEQ multiplex PCR, lists solely in-frame clones and lacks some. This sample has around 60,000 clones, with around 88% found just once. Germline V gene sequence: CDR1 SGHRS, CDR2 YFSETQ. V shed 4 bases, J shed 6 bases, and the junction held 8 bases outside the gene matches. This CDR3 contains 16 residues. This sample was included in a study of technical replicates of blood from a handful of donors. The sample comprised PBMCs. The chain combines TRBV5-1 with TRBJ2-2, with 11 bases fitting TRBD2. This receptor was identified in a human donor in good health. Some clones in this sample may be carry-over from other donors' samples. CDR3 nucleotide sequence: TGCGCCAGCAGCCAGGGGCTAGCGGGAGGATCCGGGGAGCTGTTTTTT. It codes for CASSQGLAGGSGELFF.